These 11 T cell receptor beta chains came from one sample sequenced in a study of control samples from healthy donors and cancer patients. Assay: immunoSEQ multiplex PCR; the TCRdb copy retains only in-frame clones and omits some. The sample yields roughly 200,000 clones, 80% to 95% seen once. The source material was blood. These receptors came from a man younger than 35 in good health.

The rearrangement links TRBV9 to TRBJ2-3; the D gene is possibly TRBD2 (6 bases). Per germline, CDR1 SGDLS and CDR2 YYNGEE. CDR3 size: 14 residues. V shed 0 bases and J shed 5 bases, with 10 bases lying between them. The CDR3 loop reads CASSVGLALDTQYF. The CDR3 bases are TGTGCCAGCAGCGTAGGTCTAGCGCTAGATACGCAGTATTTT.

This clone was picked up one time. This chain connects TRBV5-1 to TRBJ2-3, with D maybe TRBD1 (5 bases). Germline CDR1 is SGHRS and CDR2 is YFSETQ. CDR3 length equals 12 residues. Trimming stripped 9 bases from V and 7 bases from J, with 15 bases between. The CDR3 DNA sequence: TGCGCCACCCGTTATTCGGACAATACGCAGTATTTT. The encoded protein is CATRYSDNTQYF.

V usage is TRBV10-2 and J usage is TRBJ2-7; 8 positions match TRBD2. The CDR3 consists of 15 residues. V gave up 2 bases and J gave up 5 bases; unmatched junction bases: 8. The germline gives CDR1 WSHSY, CDR2 SAAADI. The CDR3 DNA sequence: TGCGCCAGCAGTGAGCCCAGCGGGGGAAGGAACGAGCAGTACTTC. Its translation: CASSEPSGGRNEQYF.

DNA for the CDR3: TGTGCCAGCAGGCCAATACTATCTAGCGGGGGGCCCAATGAGCAGTTCTTC. Its translation is CASRPILSSGGPNEQFF. This rearrangement joins TRBV25-1 to TRBJ2-1, with 11 positions matching TRBD2. The CDR3 spans 17 residues. Losses at the gene ends were 6 bases for V and 6 bases for J; bases not matched to a gene: 13. The germline gives CDR1 MGHDK, CDR2 SYGVNS.

The rearrangement joins TRBV25-1 to TRBJ1-1; weak D call: TRBD1 (5 bases). V lost 4 bases, J lost 0 bases, and 12 bases lay in between. Per the germline V gene, CDR1 is MGHDK and CDR2 is SYGVNS. This CDR3 comprises 15 residues. The DNA for the CDR3 is TGTGCCAGCAGTGCCGGACATCGGGTGAACACTGAAGCTTTCTTT. This encodes CASSAGHRVNTEAFF.

Regarding this clone: One end of the junction does not line up with germline, which may come from a read error. This chain joins TRBV20-1 and TRBJ1-5; TRBD1 is a possible D gene (5 bases). This CDR3 has 11 amino acids. The germline gives CDR1 DFQATT, CDR2 SNEGSKA (reference sequence). The CDR3 loop is CSARSGTQKFF. As DNA, the CDR3 is TGCAGTGCCAGATCAGGGACTCAAAAATTTTTT.

The chain links TRBV20-1 to TRBJ1-2; 7 positions agree with TRBD1. CDR1 is DFQATT and CDR2 is SNEGSKA in the germline V gene (reference sequence). The CDR3 is made up of 14 amino acids. The ends lost 3 bases at V and 0 bases at J; junction bases unmatched: 4. CDR3 nucleotides: TGCAGTGCTAGTGTAGGGACAGCTAACTATGGCTACACCTTC. Translation gives CSASVGTANYGYTF.

The chain joins TRBV5-1 to TRBJ2-1, with 10 bases matching TRBD2. Germline V gene data show CDR1 as SGHRS and CDR2 as YFSETQ. This CDR3 comprises 21 residues. Unmatched junction bases numbered 25, after V lost 1 base and J lost 9 bases. The CDR3 sequence: CASSLWVTSGERDRVVVEQFF. CDR3 coding DNA: TGCGCCAGCAGCTTGTGGGTCACTAGCGGGGAAAGAGACAGGGTAGTGGTTGAGCAGTTCTTC.

The CDR3 coding sequence is TGCGCCAGCAGCTTGGAGCCGACGACAGGGGTCGGCTACACCTTC. The encoded protein is CASSLEPTTGVGYTF. The chain carries TRBV5-1 and TRBJ1-2; 8 bases match TRBD1. The J segment lost 8 bases and the V segment lost 0 bases, leaving 9 bases of the junction unmatched. In germline, CDR1 is SGHRS, CDR2 YFSETQ. The CDR3 runs to 15 residues.

As concerns this clone: The same CDR3 is also encoded by other DNA sequences in this sample. V is TRBV5-1 and J is TRBJ2-3, with TRBD2 matching over 9 bases. CDR1 is SGHRS, CDR2 YFSETQ, per germline. The CDR3 is 16 amino acids. The trim removed 0 bases at V and 0 bases at J, leaving 2 bases unmatched. As DNA, the CDR3 is TGCGCCAGCAGCTTGGGGGCGGGGGGGAGCACAGATACGCAGTATTTT. This gives the protein CASSLGAGGSTDTQYF.

V usage is TRBV5-6 and J usage is TRBJ1-1, with 8 bases aligning to TRBD1. This CDR3 has 14 amino acids. From germline, CDR1 is SGHDT and CDR2 YYEEEE. Trimming took 4 bases from V and 7 from J; bases not matched to a gene: 9. CDR3 amino acids: CASSPGTGADEAFF. The CDR3 nucleotides are TGTGCCAGCAGCCCCGGGACAGGAGCGGATGAAGCTTTCTTT.